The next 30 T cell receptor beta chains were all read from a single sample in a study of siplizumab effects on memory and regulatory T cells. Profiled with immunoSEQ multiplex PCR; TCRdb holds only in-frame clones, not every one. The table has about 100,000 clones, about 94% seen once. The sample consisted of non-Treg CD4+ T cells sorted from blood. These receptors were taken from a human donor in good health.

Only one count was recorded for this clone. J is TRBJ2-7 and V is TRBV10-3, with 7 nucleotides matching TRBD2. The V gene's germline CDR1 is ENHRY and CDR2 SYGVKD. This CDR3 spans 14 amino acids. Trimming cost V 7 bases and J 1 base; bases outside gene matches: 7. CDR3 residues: CAIKPSGMSYEQYF. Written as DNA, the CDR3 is TGTGCCATCAAACCCAGCGGGATGTCCTACGAGCAGTACTTC.

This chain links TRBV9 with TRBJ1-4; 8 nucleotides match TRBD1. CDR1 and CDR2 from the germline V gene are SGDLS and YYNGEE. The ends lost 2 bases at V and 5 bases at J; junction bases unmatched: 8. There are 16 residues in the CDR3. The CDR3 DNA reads TGTGCCAGCAGCGTTGGGACAGGAAATAGGAATGAAAAACTGTTTTTT. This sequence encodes CASSVGTGNRNEKLFF.

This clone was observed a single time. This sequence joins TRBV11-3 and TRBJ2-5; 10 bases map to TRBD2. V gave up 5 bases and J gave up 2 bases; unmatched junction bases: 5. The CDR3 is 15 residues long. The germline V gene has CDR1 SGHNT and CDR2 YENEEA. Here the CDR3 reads CASSPGLARQETQYF. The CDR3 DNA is TGTGCCAGCAGCCCGGGACTAGCGCGGCAAGAGACCCAGTACTTC.

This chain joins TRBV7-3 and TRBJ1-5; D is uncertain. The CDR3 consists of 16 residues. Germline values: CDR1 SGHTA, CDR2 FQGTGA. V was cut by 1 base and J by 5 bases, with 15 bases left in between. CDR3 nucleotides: TGTGCCAGCAGCTTAAAGACATCAAAACGGGATCAGCCCCAGCATTTT. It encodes CASSLKTSKRDQPQHF. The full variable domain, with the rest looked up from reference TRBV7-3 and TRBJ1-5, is GAGVSQTPSNKVTEKGKYVELRCDPISGHTALYWYRQSLGQGPEFLIYFQGTGAADDSGLPNDRFFAVRPEGSVSTLKIQRTERGDSAVYLCASSLKTSKRDQPQHFGDGTRLSIL.

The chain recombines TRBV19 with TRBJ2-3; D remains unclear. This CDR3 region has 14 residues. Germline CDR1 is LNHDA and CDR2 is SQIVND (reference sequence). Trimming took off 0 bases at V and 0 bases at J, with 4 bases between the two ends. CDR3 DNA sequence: TGTGCCAGTAGTATAGACGGTAGCACAGATACGCAGTATTTT. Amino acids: CASSIDGSTDTQYF.

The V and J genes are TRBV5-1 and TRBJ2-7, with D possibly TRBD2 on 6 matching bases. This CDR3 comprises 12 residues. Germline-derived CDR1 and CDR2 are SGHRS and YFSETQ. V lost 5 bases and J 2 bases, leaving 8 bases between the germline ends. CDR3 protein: CASSSSAYEQYF. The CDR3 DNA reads TGCGCCAGCAGTTCTAGCGCCTACGAGCAGTACTTC. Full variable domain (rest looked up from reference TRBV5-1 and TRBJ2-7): KAGVTQTPRYLIKTRGQQVTLSCSPISGHRSVSWYQQTPGQGLQFLFEYFSETQRNKGNFPGRFSGRQFSNSRSEMNVSTLELGDSALYLCASSSSAYEQYFGPGTRLTVT.

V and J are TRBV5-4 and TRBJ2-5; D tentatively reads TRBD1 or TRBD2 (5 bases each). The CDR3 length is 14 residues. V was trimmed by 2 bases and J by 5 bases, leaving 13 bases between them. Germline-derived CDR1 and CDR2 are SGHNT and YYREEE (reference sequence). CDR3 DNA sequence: TGTGCCAGCAGCTTCCAAGGGACGGAGGAGACCCAGTACTTC. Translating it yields CASSFQGTEETQYF.

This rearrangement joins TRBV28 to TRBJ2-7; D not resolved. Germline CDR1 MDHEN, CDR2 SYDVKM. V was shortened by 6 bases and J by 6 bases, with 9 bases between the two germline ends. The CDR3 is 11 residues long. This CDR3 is CASSTFGEQYF. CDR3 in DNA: TGTGCCAGCAGCACTTTCGGCGAGCAGTACTTC.

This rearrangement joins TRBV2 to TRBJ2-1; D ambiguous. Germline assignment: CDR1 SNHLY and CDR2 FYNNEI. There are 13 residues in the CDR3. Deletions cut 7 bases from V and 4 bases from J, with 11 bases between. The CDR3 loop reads CASMRMNYNEQFF. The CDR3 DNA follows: TGTGCCAGCATGAGGATGAATTACAATGAGCAGTTCTTC.

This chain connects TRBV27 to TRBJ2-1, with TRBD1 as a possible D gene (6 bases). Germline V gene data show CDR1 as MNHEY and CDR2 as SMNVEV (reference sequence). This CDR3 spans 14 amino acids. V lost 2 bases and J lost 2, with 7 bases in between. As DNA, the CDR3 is TGTGCCAGCAGTTTACCAGGGGCCTACAATGAGCAGTTCTTC. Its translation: CASSLPGAYNEQFF.

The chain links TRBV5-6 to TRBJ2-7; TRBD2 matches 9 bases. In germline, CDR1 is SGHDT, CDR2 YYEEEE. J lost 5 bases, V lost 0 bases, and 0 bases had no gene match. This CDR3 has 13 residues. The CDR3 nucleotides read TGTGCCAGCAGCTTGGCTAGCGGGGACGAGCAGTACTTC. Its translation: CASSLASGDEQYF. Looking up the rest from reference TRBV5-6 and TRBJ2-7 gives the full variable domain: DAGVTQSPTHLIKTRGQQVTLRCSPKSGHDTVSWYQQALGQGPQFIFQYYEEEERQRGNFPDRFSGHQFPNYSSELNVNALLLGDSALYLCASSLASGDEQYFGPGTRLTVT.

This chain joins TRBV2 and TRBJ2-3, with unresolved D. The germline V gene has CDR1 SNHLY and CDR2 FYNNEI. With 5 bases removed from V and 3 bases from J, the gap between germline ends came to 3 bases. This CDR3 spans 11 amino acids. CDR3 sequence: CASSRTDTQYF. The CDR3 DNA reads TGTGCCAGCAGTAGAACAGATACGCAGTATTTT.

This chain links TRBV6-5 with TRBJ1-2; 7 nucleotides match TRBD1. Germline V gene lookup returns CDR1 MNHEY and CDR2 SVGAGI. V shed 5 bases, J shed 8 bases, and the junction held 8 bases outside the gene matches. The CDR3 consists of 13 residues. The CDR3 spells CASSNRDRWGYTF. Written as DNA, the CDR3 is TGTGCCAGCAGTAACCGGGACAGATGGGGCTACACCTTC.

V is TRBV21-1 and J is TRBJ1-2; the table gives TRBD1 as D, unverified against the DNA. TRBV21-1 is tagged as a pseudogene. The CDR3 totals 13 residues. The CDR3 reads CASGIGGYYGYTF. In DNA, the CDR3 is TGTGCCAGCGGGATAGGGGGTTACTATGGCTACACCTTC.

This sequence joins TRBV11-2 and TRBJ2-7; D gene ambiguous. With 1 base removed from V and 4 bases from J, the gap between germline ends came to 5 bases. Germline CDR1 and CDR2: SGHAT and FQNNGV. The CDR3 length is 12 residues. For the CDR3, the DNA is TGTGCCAGCAGCTTAGTTCGGTACGAGCAGTACTTC. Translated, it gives CASSLVRYEQYF. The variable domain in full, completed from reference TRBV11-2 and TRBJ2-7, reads EAGVAQSPRYKIIEKRQSVAFWCNPISGHATLYWYQQILGQGPKLLIQFQNNGVVDDSQLPKDRFSAERLKGVDSTLKIQPAKLEDSAVYLCASSLVRYEQYFGPGTRLTVT.

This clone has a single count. CDR3 nucleotides: TGTGCCAGCAGCCCGACTAGCGGGAGGGCCGGTGAGACCCAGTACTTC. It translates to CASSPTSGRAGETQYF. The V and J genes are TRBV28 and TRBJ2-5, with 14 bases matching TRBD2. The V gene's germline CDR1 is MDHEN and CDR2 SYDVKM. V dropped 6 bases and J dropped 5; count of bases not matched to a gene: 8. CDR3 length: 16 residues.

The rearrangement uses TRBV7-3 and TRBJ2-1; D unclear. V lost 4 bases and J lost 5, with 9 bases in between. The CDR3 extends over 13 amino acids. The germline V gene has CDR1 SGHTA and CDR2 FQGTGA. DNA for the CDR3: TGTGCCAGCAGCTCGCGGCCCAACAATGAGCAGTTCTTC. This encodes CASSSRPNNEQFF.

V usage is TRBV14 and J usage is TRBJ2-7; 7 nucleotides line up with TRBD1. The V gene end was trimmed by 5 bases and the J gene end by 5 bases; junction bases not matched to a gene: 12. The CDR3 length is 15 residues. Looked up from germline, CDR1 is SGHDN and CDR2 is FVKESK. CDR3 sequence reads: CASSKRQGSLNEQYF. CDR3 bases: TGTGCCAGCAGCAAACGACAGGGAAGCTTGAACGAGCAGTACTTC. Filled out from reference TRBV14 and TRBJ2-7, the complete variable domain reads EAGVTQFPSHSVIEKGQTVTLRCDPISGHDNLYWYRRVMGKEIKFLLHFVKESKQDESGMPNNRFLAERTGGTYSTLKVQPAELEDSGVYFCASSKRQGSLNEQYFGPGTRLTVT.

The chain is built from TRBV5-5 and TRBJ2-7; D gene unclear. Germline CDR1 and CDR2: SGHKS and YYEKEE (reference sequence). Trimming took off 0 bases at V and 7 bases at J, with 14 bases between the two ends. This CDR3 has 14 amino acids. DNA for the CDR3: TGTGCCAGCAGCTTGGAGGCTCGTGGGTGGGAGCAGTACTTC. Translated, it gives CASSLEARGWEQYF. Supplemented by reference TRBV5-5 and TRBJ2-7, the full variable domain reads DAGVTQSPTHLIKTRGQQVTLRCSPISGHKSVSWYQQVLGQGPQFIFQYYEKEERGRGNFPDRFSARQFPNYSSELNVNALLLGDSALYLCASSLEARGWEQYFGPGTRLTVT.

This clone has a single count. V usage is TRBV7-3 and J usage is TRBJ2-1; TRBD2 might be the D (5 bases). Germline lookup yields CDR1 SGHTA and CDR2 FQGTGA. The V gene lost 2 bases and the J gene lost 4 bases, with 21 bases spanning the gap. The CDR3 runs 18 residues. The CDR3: CASSLSSSGELLYNEQFF. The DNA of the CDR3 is TGTGCCAGCAGCTTATCCTCGTCCGGGGAGCTATTGTACAATGAGCAGTTCTTC.

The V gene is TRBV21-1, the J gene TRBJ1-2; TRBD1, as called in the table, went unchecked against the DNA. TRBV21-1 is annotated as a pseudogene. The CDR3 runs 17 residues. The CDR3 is CASSKAGPQGGPGGYTF. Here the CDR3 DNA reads TGTGCCAGCAGCAAAGCAGGTCCCCAGGGGGGCCCTGGAGGCTACACCTTC.

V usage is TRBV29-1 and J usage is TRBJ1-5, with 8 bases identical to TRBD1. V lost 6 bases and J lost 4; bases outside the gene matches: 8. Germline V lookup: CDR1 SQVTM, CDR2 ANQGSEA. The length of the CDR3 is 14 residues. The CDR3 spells CSVWTGKVNQPQHF. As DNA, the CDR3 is TGCAGCGTATGGACAGGGAAGGTGAATCAGCCCCAGCATTTT.

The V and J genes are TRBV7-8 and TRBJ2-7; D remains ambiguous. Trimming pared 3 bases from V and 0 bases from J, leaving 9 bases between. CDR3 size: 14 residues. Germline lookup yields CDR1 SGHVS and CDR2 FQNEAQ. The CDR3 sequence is CASSFTELSYEQYF. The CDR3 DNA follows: TGTGCCAGCAGCTTTACAGAGCTCTCCTACGAGCAGTACTTC.

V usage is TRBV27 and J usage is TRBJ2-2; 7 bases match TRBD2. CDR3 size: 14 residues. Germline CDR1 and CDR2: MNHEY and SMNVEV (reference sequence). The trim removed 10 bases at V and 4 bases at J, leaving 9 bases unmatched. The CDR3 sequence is CATQGGWSTGELFF. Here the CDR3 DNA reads TGTGCCACCCAGGGAGGGTGGAGCACCGGGGAGCTGTTTTTT.

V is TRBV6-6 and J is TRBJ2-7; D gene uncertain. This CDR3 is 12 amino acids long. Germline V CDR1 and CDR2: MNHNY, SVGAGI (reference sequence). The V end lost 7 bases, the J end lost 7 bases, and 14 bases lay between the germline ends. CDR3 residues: CASTPGLREQYF. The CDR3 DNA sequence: TGTGCCAGCACCCCTGGTCTAAGGGAGCAGTACTTC.

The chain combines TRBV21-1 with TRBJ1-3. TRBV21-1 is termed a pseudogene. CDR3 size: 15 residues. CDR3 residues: CASSLIPCSGNTIYF. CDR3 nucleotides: TGTGCCAGCAGCCTGATCCCTTGCTCTGGAAACACCATATATTTT.

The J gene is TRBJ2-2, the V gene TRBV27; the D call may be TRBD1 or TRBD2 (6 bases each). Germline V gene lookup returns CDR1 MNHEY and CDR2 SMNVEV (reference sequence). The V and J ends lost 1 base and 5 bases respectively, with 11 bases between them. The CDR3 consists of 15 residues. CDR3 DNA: TGTGCCAGCAGTTTATTCATAGGGGGGACCGGGGAGCTGTTTTTT. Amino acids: CASSLFIGGTGELFF.

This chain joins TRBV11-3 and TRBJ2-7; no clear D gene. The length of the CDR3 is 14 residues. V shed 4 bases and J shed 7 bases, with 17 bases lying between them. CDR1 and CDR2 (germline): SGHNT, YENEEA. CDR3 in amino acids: CASSSGRGLEEQYF. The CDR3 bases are TGTGCCAGCAGCTCCGGTCGCGGTCTAGAGGAGCAGTACTTC.

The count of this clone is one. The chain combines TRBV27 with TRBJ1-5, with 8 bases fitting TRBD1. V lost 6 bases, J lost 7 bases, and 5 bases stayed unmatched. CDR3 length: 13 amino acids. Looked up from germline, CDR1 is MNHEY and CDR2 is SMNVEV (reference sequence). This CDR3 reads CASRRTGGQPQHF. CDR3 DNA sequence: TGTGCCAGCAGACGAACAGGGGGGCAGCCCCAGCATTTT.

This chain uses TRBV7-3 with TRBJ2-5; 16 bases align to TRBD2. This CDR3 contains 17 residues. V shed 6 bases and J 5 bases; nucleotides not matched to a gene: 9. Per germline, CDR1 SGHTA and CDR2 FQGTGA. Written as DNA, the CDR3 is TGTGCCAGCAGGTCCGGGACTAGCGGGAGGGCTGGCGAGACCCAGTACTTC. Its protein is CASRSGTSGRAGETQYF.